This TCR beta chain appears in the sequencing data of a study of blood T cell repertoires in COVID-19. In the study overall: All recovered Cohort 3 donors got two negative PCRs, got clearance, or saw symptom resolution. The United States, Italy and Spain supplied acute and convalescent COVID-19 samples.

As processed by the authors: Reference gene primer amplification in the assay estimated nucleated cell counts. Using immunoSEQ multiplex PCR, the repertoire was profiled, and TCRdb retains in-frame clones only, with some absent. The D gene and trimming were derived from the DNA, and the V and J assignments and clone size from that table. The sample consists of approximately 190,000 clones, around 87% of them appearing once. Cohort allocation depended upon clinical history that participants reported. With 5 bases removed from V and 4 bases from J, the gap between germline ends came to 21 bases. Germline values: CDR1 MDHEN, CDR2 SYDVKM. This CDR3 comprises 17 residues.

The sequence derives from a woman in her 40s in a cohort exposed to, infected with or recovered from COVID-19 (not recorded which). The gene calls are TRBV28 and TRBJ1-3; a weak D match, TRBD1 (5 bases). Sequenced input: PBMCs or T cells enriched from blood (not recorded which). The CDR3 region has the DNA TGTGCCAGCAGTCTCGAGCCCCGACAGCCATCGGGAAACACCATATATTTT. Translated, it gives CASSLEPRQPSGNTIYF.